This entry is about one T cell receptor beta chain. The sample belongs to a study of T-cell memory formation after mild COVID-19. The ends were cut back, 1 base at V and 5 bases at J, with 15 bases in the middle. Per germline, CDR1 MGHRA and CDR2 YSYEKL. There are 17 residues in the CDR3. TCRdb re-derived calls from the 5' RACE reads in MiXCR, one entry per CDR3 protein. The sample includes approximately 60,000 distinct CDR3 sequences, over 7.5% of them seen just once. This sequence originates from a man between 18 and 35 years old who had mild COVID-19 (a few samples of this study predate the infection). Cell type and time point are not known. The chain employs TRBV4-1 and TRBJ2-6; possible D gene TRBD2, 6 bases. The sequencing sample was made of PBMCs or a T cell subset sorted from them (not recorded which). For the CDR3, the DNA is TGCGCCAGCAGCCAAGGATCAGGAGGGAAAAGGGCCAACGTCCTGACTTTC. It specifies CASSQGSGGKRANVLTF.